This TCR beta chain was recorded in a study of post-analysis software for immune sequencing data. Findings and caveats of the study: Significantly lower normalized Chao1 diversity was found in patients with multiple sclerosis relative to controls. TRBV5-6, TRBV5-1 and TRBV20-1 were among four or five TRBV segments more frequent in patients than controls.

Of note for this clonotype: Its specificity is not known.

Per germline, CDR1 MDHEN and CDR2 SYDVKM. The V and J ends lost 3 bases and 2 bases respectively, with 9 bases between them. This CDR3 spans 14 amino acids. Included in the TCR beta cDNA libraries were unique molecular identifiers. Once roughly 0.95 to 10 million T cells were used, roughly 490,000 cDNA molecules resulted. TCRdb independently ran MiXCR on the PCR reads; one entry per CDR3 protein. The data contain some 500,000 distinct CDR3 sequences, 45% of them singletons. This clonotype originated in a girl aged 5 to 17 with multiple sclerosis. Material for sequencing was blood. The rearrangement links TRBV28 to TRBJ2-3, with D unclear. CDR3 in amino acids: CASSLILTTDTQYF. The CDR3, as DNA: TGTGCCAGCAGTTTGATACTAACCACAGATACGCAGTATTTT.